These T cell receptor beta chains were read from a single sample in a study of shared clonotypes between healthy human individuals. Only in-frame clones appear in the TCRdb table, and some are missing; sequencing was by immunoSEQ multiplex PCR. The table lists about 2.3 million clones, 85% to 95% of them singletons. What was sequenced was naive CD4+ T cells from PBMCs. Every receptor here comes from a man aged 18-30 years in good health. Some clones in this sample may be carry-over from other donors' samples. Both conserved end residues are part of each CDR3. The D gene is left open where the match is weak. Clone size appears in some rows only: once, few, many, or a class for an expanded clone.

j_call: TRBJ1-3
v_call: TRBV7-6
d_call: NA
cdr3_length: 17
clone_size: NA
cdr3_nt: TGTGCCAGCAGCTTAGACGGCCCGGGGCTCTCTGGAAACACCATATATTTT
cdr3_aa: CASSLDGPGLSGNTIYF

j_call: TRBJ2-7
v_call: TRBV7-2
d_call: NA
cdr3_length: 14
clone_size: NA
cdr3_nt: TGTGCCAGCAGCTTAGCCCCGATCTTCTACGAGCAGTACTTC
cdr3_aa: CASSLAPIFYEQYF

j_call: TRBJ2-7
v_call: TRBV27
d_call: TRBD1
cdr3_length: 13
clone_size: NA
cdr3_nt: TGTGCCAGCAAGAAGACAGGGACCTACGAGCAGTACTTC
cdr3_aa: CASKKTGTYEQYF

j_call: TRBJ1-1
v_call: TRBV28
d_call: NA
cdr3_length: 15
clone_size: NA
cdr3_nt: TGTGCCAGCAGTCCTCGATCAGGGCGCAGCACTGAAGCTTTCTTT
cdr3_aa: CASSPRSGRSTEAFF

j_call: TRBJ2-7
v_call: TRBV7-8
d_call: TRBD2
cdr3_length: 16
clone_size: NA
cdr3_nt: TGTGCCAGCAGCCCCCGAGGGACTAGCGGGACCTACGAGCAGTACTTC
cdr3_aa: CASSPRGTSGTYEQYF

j_call: TRBJ1-1
v_call: TRBV6-5
d_call: NA
cdr3_length: 13
clone_size: NA
cdr3_nt: TGTGCCAGCCGGGGGATTTCGAACACTGAAGCTTTCTTT
cdr3_aa: CASRGISNTEAFF

j_call: TRBJ2-6
v_call: TRBV15
d_call: TRBD1
cdr3_length: 18
clone_size: NA
cdr3_nt: TGTGCCACCAGCAGACCGGGACAGGGGACGACCGGGGCCAACGTCCTGACTTTC
cdr3_aa: CATSRPGQGTTGANVLTF

j_call: TRBJ2-3
v_call: TRBV5-5
d_call: TRBD2
cdr3_length: 16
clone_size: NA
cdr3_nt: TGTGCCAGCAGCTTGGGGACTAGCGGAAGCACAGATACGCAGTATTTT
cdr3_aa: CASSLGTSGSTDTQYF

j_call: TRBJ2-1
v_call: TRBV14
d_call: TRBD2
cdr3_length: 19
clone_size: NA
cdr3_nt: TGTGCCAGCAGCCAAGATGTAGCGGGAGGGCCTGGGTCCTACAATGAGCAGTTCTTC
cdr3_aa: CASSQDVAGGPGSYNEQFF

j_call: TRBJ1-1
v_call: TRBV2
d_call: TRBD1
cdr3_length: 14
clone_size: NA
cdr3_nt: TGTGCCAGCAGCGAGACAGGGGTCTACACTGAAGCTTTCTTT
cdr3_aa: CASSETGVYTEAFF

j_call: TRBJ2-1
v_call: TRBV2
d_call: NA
cdr3_length: 12
clone_size: once
cdr3_nt: TGTGCCAGCCGGGCGGTTGTCAATGAGCAGTTCTTC
cdr3_aa: CASRAVVNEQFF

j_call: TRBJ2-5
v_call: TRBV9
d_call: NA
cdr3_length: 14
clone_size: NA
cdr3_nt: TGTGCCAGCAGCGTAGGGCCAGGGCGCGAGACCCAGTACTTC
cdr3_aa: CASSVGPGRETQYF

j_call: TRBJ2-1
v_call: TRBV7-3
d_call: TRBD2
cdr3_length: 15
clone_size: NA
cdr3_nt: TGTGCCAGCAGCGGTAGCGGGAGGGCCAAGAATGAGCAGTTCTTC
cdr3_aa: CASSGSGRAKNEQFF

j_call: TRBJ2-1
v_call: TRBV7-9
d_call: TRBD2
cdr3_length: 19
clone_size: NA
cdr3_nt: TGTGCCAGCAGCTTGATCCAGAAGACTAGCGGGAGAAGGGGCAATGAGCAGTTCTTC
cdr3_aa: CASSLIQKTSGRRGNEQFF

j_call: TRBJ1-5
v_call: TRBV19
d_call: TRBD1
cdr3_length: 13
clone_size: few
cdr3_nt: TGTGCCAGTAGTATACAGGGGGATCAGCCCCAGCATTTT
cdr3_aa: CASSIQGDQPQHF

j_call: TRBJ2-1
v_call: TRBV7-8
d_call: NA
cdr3_length: 17
clone_size: NA
cdr3_nt: TGTGCCAGCAGCTTGTCCGGGGGCCCAAGGGCCTACAATGAGCAGTTCTTC
cdr3_aa: CASSLSGGPRAYNEQFF

j_call: TRBJ2-4
v_call: TRBV30
d_call: TRBD2
cdr3_length: 13
clone_size: NA
cdr3_nt: TGTGCCTGGACCCTGGCGGGGGGCAACATTCAGTACTTC
cdr3_aa: CAWTLAGGNIQYF

j_call: TRBJ2-3
v_call: TRBV28
d_call: NA
cdr3_length: 15
clone_size: NA
cdr3_nt: TGTGCCAGCAGACCCGGGGGCGGGGGCACAGATACGCAGTATTTT
cdr3_aa: CASRPGGGGTDTQYF

j_call: TRBJ2-3
v_call: TRBV19
d_call: NA
cdr3_length: 15
clone_size: NA
cdr3_nt: TGTGCCAGTAGTATAGTGGGAACTAGCACAGATACGCAGTATTTT
cdr3_aa: CASSIVGTSTDTQYF

j_call: TRBJ1-4
v_call: TRBV7-2
d_call: NA
cdr3_length: 18
clone_size: NA
cdr3_nt: TGTGCCAGCAGCTTAGTGGCCGGGGACGCCATTATTAGGGAAAAACTGTTTTTT
cdr3_aa: CASSLVAGDAIIREKLFF

j_call: TRBJ1-1
v_call: TRBV28
d_call: TRBD1
cdr3_length: 14
clone_size: NA
cdr3_nt: TGTGCCAGCAGCTGGGGACAGCTGGGCACTGAAGCTTTCTTT
cdr3_aa: CASSWGQLGTEAFF

j_call: TRBJ2-5
v_call: TRBV10-3
d_call: NA
cdr3_length: 12
clone_size: NA
cdr3_nt: TGTGCCATCAGTGGACGGGAAGAGACCCAGTACTTC
cdr3_aa: CAISGREETQYF

j_call: TRBJ1-1
v_call: TRBV7-9
d_call: NA
cdr3_length: 12
clone_size: NA
cdr3_nt: TGTGCCAGCAGCTTACCTGGCAGTGAAGCTTTCTTT
cdr3_aa: CASSLPGSEAFF

j_call: TRBJ2-7
v_call: TRBV28
d_call: TRBD1
cdr3_length: 14
clone_size: NA
cdr3_nt: TGTGCCAGCAGTCCCCGGACAGGGCCGTCCGAGCAGTACTTC
cdr3_aa: CASSPRTGPSEQYF

j_call: TRBJ2-7
v_call: TRBV28
d_call: TRBD2
cdr3_length: 13
clone_size: NA
cdr3_nt: TGTGCCAGCAGTTTGGGGAGGGCCTACGAGCAGTACTTC
cdr3_aa: CASSLGRAYEQYF

j_call: TRBJ2-1
v_call: TRBV5-1
d_call: TRBD2
cdr3_length: 15
clone_size: NA
cdr3_nt: TGCGCCAGCAGCTTGGATGTAGCGGGCTACAATGAGCAGTTCTTC
cdr3_aa: CASSLDVAGYNEQFF

j_call: TRBJ1-5
v_call: TRBV5-5
d_call: NA
cdr3_length: 16
clone_size: NA
cdr3_nt: TGTGCCAGCAGCCTTCGACCAATTGAAAGCAATCAGCCCCAGCATTTT
cdr3_aa: CASSLRPIESNQPQHF

j_call: TRBJ2-7
v_call: TRBV19
d_call: NA
cdr3_length: 13
clone_size: NA
cdr3_nt: TGTGCCAGTAGTAGCACGTCTTTCTACGAGCAGTACTTC
cdr3_aa: CASSSTSFYEQYF

j_call: TRBJ2-7
v_call: TRBV30
d_call: TRBD2
cdr3_length: 15
clone_size: NA
cdr3_nt: TGTGCCTGGAGTGCCGCTAGCGGGAGCTCCTACGAGCAGTACTTC
cdr3_aa: CAWSAASGSSYEQYF

j_call: TRBJ1-3
v_call: TRBV6-5
d_call: TRBD1
cdr3_length: 14
clone_size: NA
cdr3_nt: TGTGCCAGCAGACGGACAGGGCGCGGAAACACCATATATTTT
cdr3_aa: CASRRTGRGNTIYF

j_call: TRBJ2-1
v_call: TRBV7-3
d_call: TRBD1
cdr3_length: 15
clone_size: once
cdr3_nt: TGTGCCAGCAGCTTAGGACAGGGCTCAAACAATGAGCAGTTCTTC
cdr3_aa: CASSLGQGSNNEQFF

j_call: TRBJ2-1
v_call: TRBV9
d_call: TRBD2
cdr3_length: 18
clone_size: NA
cdr3_nt: TGTGCCAGCAGCCCCCAACTCGGTCTAGCGGGGACTCACAATGAGCAGTTCTTC
cdr3_aa: CASSPQLGLAGTHNEQFF

j_call: TRBJ1-1
v_call: TRBV12-5
d_call: NA
cdr3_length: 16
clone_size: NA
cdr3_nt: TGTGCTAGTGGTTTGGGTCGGGGGAGGATGAACACTGAAGCTTTCTTT
cdr3_aa: CASGLGRGRMNTEAFF

j_call: TRBJ1-6
v_call: TRBV4-1
d_call: NA
cdr3_length: 16
clone_size: NA
cdr3_nt: TGCGCCAGCAGCCTCACAGGGACCTTCAACGGCTCACCCCTCCACTTT
cdr3_aa: CASSLTGTFNGSPLHF

j_call: TRBJ2-2
v_call: TRBV28
d_call: TRBD2
cdr3_length: 16
clone_size: NA
cdr3_nt: TGTGCCAGCAGCTCAGGGGCTAGCGGGAGACCCGGGGAGCTGTTTTTT
cdr3_aa: CASSSGASGRPGELFF

j_call: TRBJ1-1
v_call: TRBV7-3
d_call: NA
cdr3_length: 13
clone_size: NA
cdr3_nt: TGTGCCAGCAGCCAGAGGGGTGGCACTGAAGCTTTCTTT
cdr3_aa: CASSQRGGTEAFF

j_call: TRBJ2-7
v_call: TRBV6-5
d_call: TRBD1
cdr3_length: 13
clone_size: NA
cdr3_nt: TGTGCCAGCGGACCGGGACAGTCCTACGAGCAGTACTTC
cdr3_aa: CASGPGQSYEQYF

j_call: TRBJ2-3
v_call: TRBV5-1
d_call: NA
cdr3_length: 12
clone_size: NA
cdr3_nt: TGCGCCAGCGGGCTGGGCCCAGATACGCAGTATTTT
cdr3_aa: CASGLGPDTQYF

j_call: TRBJ2-3
v_call: TRBV15
d_call: TRBD2
cdr3_length: 16
clone_size: NA
cdr3_nt: TGTGCCACCAGCAGAGGCCTAGGGACTAGCGGACTGTCCATGTATTTT
cdr3_aa: CATSRGLGTSGLSMYF

j_call: TRBJ2-7
v_call: TRBV19
d_call: TRBD1
cdr3_length: 16
clone_size: NA
cdr3_nt: TGTGCCAGTAGTCCCGGCCGGGACAGGGTCTACAACGAGCAGTACTTC
cdr3_aa: CASSPGRDRVYNEQYF

j_call: TRBJ1-2
v_call: TRBV6-5
d_call: TRBD1
cdr3_length: 15
clone_size: NA
cdr3_nt: TGTGCCAGCAGCGCGTCTTTCGGGACAGAAGATGGCTACACCTTC
cdr3_aa: CASSASFGTEDGYTF

j_call: TRBJ1-4
v_call: TRBV25-1
d_call: TRBD1
cdr3_length: 15
clone_size: once
cdr3_nt: TGTGCCAGCAGGACTTCTCAGGGGGCGAGCGAAAAACTGTTTTTT
cdr3_aa: CASRTSQGASEKLFF

j_call: TRBJ2-5
v_call: TRBV9
d_call: NA
cdr3_length: 11
clone_size: NA
cdr3_nt: TGTGCCAGCAGCGCTGGAGAGACCCAGTACTTC
cdr3_aa: CASSAGETQYF

j_call: TRBJ2-1
v_call: TRBV15
d_call: TRBD2
cdr3_length: 17
clone_size: NA
cdr3_nt: TGTGCCACCAGCAGATCACTGACTAGCGGAAGCTATAATGAGCAGTTCTTC
cdr3_aa: CATSRSLTSGSYNEQFF

j_call: TRBJ2-7
v_call: TRBV30
d_call: NA
cdr3_length: 16
clone_size: NA
cdr3_nt: TGTGCCTGGAGTGCCAGGAGGGGAGGACTCTACTACGAGCAGTACTTC
cdr3_aa: CAWSARRGGLYYEQYF

j_call: TRBJ1-2
v_call: TRBV5-6
d_call: NA
cdr3_length: 15
clone_size: NA
cdr3_nt: TGTGCCAGCAGCCCGGATCGTCCGACTAACTATGGCTACACCTTC
cdr3_aa: CASSPDRPTNYGYTF

j_call: TRBJ2-1
v_call: TRBV4-2
d_call: NA
cdr3_length: 17
clone_size: once
cdr3_nt: TGTGCCAGCAGCCAAGACGTACAGCAGAGCTCCTACAATGAGCAGTTCTTC
cdr3_aa: CASSQDVQQSSYNEQFF

j_call: TRBJ1-1
v_call: TRBV29-1
d_call: NA
cdr3_length: 15
clone_size: few
cdr3_nt: TGCAGCGTTACAGGGAGGCGGCTTAGGAACACTGAAGCTTTCTTT
cdr3_aa: CSVTGRRLRNTEAFF

j_call: TRBJ2-5
v_call: TRBV7-9
d_call: TRBD1
cdr3_length: 15
clone_size: NA
cdr3_nt: TGTGCCAGCAGAAAAACCGGGACAGGGCGGGAGACCCAGTACTTC
cdr3_aa: CASRKTGTGRETQYF

j_call: TRBJ1-2
v_call: TRBV11-1
d_call: NA
cdr3_length: 15
clone_size: NA
cdr3_nt: TGTGCCAGCAGCTTAGGAGGAGGGAATACCTATGGCTACACCTTC
cdr3_aa: CASSLGGGNTYGYTF

j_call: TRBJ1-2
v_call: TRBV2
d_call: NA
cdr3_length: 13
clone_size: NA
cdr3_nt: TGTGCCACCGGGAGTGTGAGTCAGAATGGCTACACCTTC
cdr3_aa: CATGSVSQNGYTF

j_call: TRBJ2-7
v_call: TRBV9
d_call: NA
cdr3_length: 13
clone_size: NA
cdr3_nt: TGTGCCAGCAGCGTAAGGCCAGGGAACGAGCAGTACTTC
cdr3_aa: CASSVRPGNEQYF

j_call: TRBJ2-7
v_call: TRBV6-5
d_call: TRBD2
cdr3_length: 15
clone_size: NA
cdr3_nt: TGTGCCAGCAGTTACTCTGTAGCGGGACCCTACGAGCAGTACTTC
cdr3_aa: CASSYSVAGPYEQYF